This TCR beta chain was recorded in a study of blood T cell repertoires in COVID-19. Some clones are missing from TCRdb's copy, which holds only in-frame ones; the method was immunoSEQ multiplex PCR. The data show 9,500 to 15,000 clones, with 82% seen just once and around 4% held by the top ten. The germline V gene encodes CDR1 SNHLY and CDR2 FYNNEI. V dropped 8 bases and J dropped 6 bases, with 19 bases sitting between them. This CDR3 is 14 amino acids long. The sample comprised peripheral blood. The chain links TRBV2 to TRBJ1-1; D remains unclear. The origin of this receptor is a woman in her sixties or seventies with acute or convalescent COVID-19. The CDR3 DNA is TGTGCCAGCCGGCGGGCTTCAGATGTGGCTGAAGCTTTCTTT. Residues: CASRRASDVAEAFF.